These 6 T cell receptor beta chains came from one sample sequenced in a study of cytomegalovirus exposure and HLA in healthy donors (TCRdb year 2017). Receptor libraries were prepared by the immunoSEQ multiplex PCR assay. TCRdb limited this immuneACCESS table to in-frame rearrangements with V and J called. A share of clones is missing; checked studies link under half to unresolved V genes, and the rest is unexplained. For this sample there are 50,000 or so clones; roughly 89% appear just once. Jointly, the top ten make up 8.4% of the sample. Input material: PBMCs. The origin of the receptors is a woman under 30 in good health and CMV-seropositive.

CDR3 loop: CASSERIDGAKNIQYF. The CDR3 bases are TGTGCCAGCAGTGAGCGGATTGATGGGGCCAAAAACATTCAGTACTTC. The V gene is TRBV6-1, the J gene TRBJ2-4; D remains ambiguous. The V end was cut by 3 bases, the J end by 1 base, with 13 bases between. Per germline, CDR1 MNHNS and CDR2 SASEGT. The CDR3 spans 16 residues.

This clone was seen a handful of times. The chain employs TRBV18 and TRBJ1-2; 8 bases line up with TRBD1. The V gene end was trimmed by 0 bases and the J gene end by 5 bases; junction bases not matched to a gene: 14. Germline V gene data show CDR1 as KGHSH and CDR2 as LQKENI. The CDR3 length is 18 residues. CDR3 sequence reads: CASSPPNSGQGPRYGYTF. The CDR3 DNA reads as TGTGCCAGCTCACCACCTAACTCTGGACAGGGACCTAGGTATGGCTACACCTTC.

The V and J genes are TRBV6-1 and TRBJ1-2; unclear D gene. The length of the CDR3 is 13 residues. Germline V lookup: CDR1 MNHNS, CDR2 SASEGT. Deletions cut 6 bases from V and 2 bases from J, with 10 bases between. The CDR3 region has the DNA TGTGCCAGCAGGGAGGACGGGAACTATGGCTACACCTTC. This encodes CASREDGNYGYTF.

The chain couples TRBV7-9 to TRBJ2-3, with TRBD1 matching over 7 bases. Germline V gene sequence: CDR1 SEHNR, CDR2 FQNEAQ (reference sequence). Unmatched junction bases numbered 3, after V lost 1 base and J lost 2 bases. The CDR3 covers 15 residues. The CDR3 DNA reads as TGTGCCAGCAGCTTAGGACAGGGAGACACAGATACGCAGTATTTT. The encoded protein is CASSLGQGDTDTQYF.

The chain combines TRBV30 with TRBJ1-1, with 10 bases aligning to TRBD1. This CDR3 comprises 14 residues. Germline V gene data show CDR1 as GTSNPN and CDR2 as SVGIG (reference sequence). Unmatched junction bases numbered 8, after V lost 3 bases and J lost 7 bases. CDR3 loop: CAWSLVGQGFEAFF. CDR3 nucleotides: TGTGCCTGGAGCTTGGTGGGACAGGGGTTTGAAGCTTTCTTT.

The chain combines TRBV6-5 with TRBJ2-1; TRBD2 is a possible D gene (7 bases). The CDR3 runs 14 residues. Deletions cut 6 bases from V and 8 bases from J, with 17 bases between. Germline CDR1 is MNHEY and CDR2 is SVGAGI. CDR3 residues: CASSSMGGLDEQFF. DNA for the CDR3: TGTGCCAGCAGCTCCATGGGGGGGCTTGATGAGCAGTTCTTC.